These 29 T cell receptor beta chains came from one sample sequenced in a study of T cells in localized non-small cell lung cancer. Repertoires were generated with immunoSEQ multiplex PCR, while TCRdb's copy carries only in-frame clones and drops some. The sample lists about 77,000 clones; around 90% were seen once. Source: peripheral blood, taken before any cancer treatment. The receptors stem from a woman aged 35 to 70 with stage I squamous cell lung carcinoma.

This sequence joins TRBV7-9 and TRBJ1-2; D remains unclear. The CDR3 has 13 residues. Germline V gene data show CDR1 as SEHNR and CDR2 as FQNEAQ (reference sequence). V dropped 1 base and J dropped 6 bases, with 9 bases sitting between them. For the CDR3, the DNA is TGTGCCAGCAGCTTAGGTGGGAGCGATGGCTACACCTTC. Encoded protein: CASSLGGSDGYTF.

The CDR3 bases are TGCAGCGTTGAAGATCTCAACAGGGCCTATGGCTACACCTTC. It encodes CSVEDLNRAYGYTF. J is TRBJ1-2 and V is TRBV29-1; a possible D gene is TRBD1 (6 bases). The V end lost 0 bases, the J end lost 4 bases, and 12 bases lay between the germline ends. Germline V lookup: CDR1 SQVTM, CDR2 ANQGSEA. CDR3 size: 14 residues.

The V gene is TRBV5-1, the J gene TRBJ2-1; D is perhaps TRBD1 (6 bases). Per germline, CDR1 SGHRS and CDR2 YFSETQ. The CDR3 has 14 amino acids. V lost 7 bases to trimming and J lost 0 bases, with 11 bases between them. Written as DNA, the CDR3 is TGCGCCAGCGGCCGGGACACCTCCTACAATGAGCAGTTCTTC. Its translation is CASGRDTSYNEQFF.

The chain couples TRBV5-1 to TRBJ2-2; D remains unclear. The CDR3 is 15 amino acids. V shed 0 bases and J shed 1 base, with 7 bases lying between them. Germline V CDR1 and CDR2: SGHRS, YFSETQ. CDR3 nucleotides: TGCGCCAGCAGCTTGGGGGGTGAGAACACCGGGGAGCTGTTTTTT. Translating it yields CASSLGGENTGELFF.

About this clone itself: An end of the junction does not agree with germline; a read error may underlie this. This chain uses TRBV7-7 with TRBJ2-2; no clear D. The CDR3 extends over 13 amino acids. From germline, CDR1 is SSHAT and CDR2 FNYEAQ (reference sequence). The CDR3 loop is CASSLAPAGELFF. The CDR3 DNA follows: TGTGCTAGCAGCTTAGCACCGGCCGGGGAGCTGTTTTTT.

The chain carries TRBV14 and TRBJ2-3, with D uncertain. Per germline, CDR1 SGHDN and CDR2 FVKESK. The V end was cut by 4 bases, the J end by 4 bases, with 18 bases between. The CDR3 is 16 amino acids. In nucleotides, the CDR3 is TGTGCCAGCAGCCTAGAAGACATCGCACGCGCAGATACGCAGTATTTT. The encoded protein is CASSLEDIARADTQYF.

V and J are TRBV5-1 and TRBJ2-7; perhaps TRBD1 as D (5 bases). This CDR3 has 14 amino acids. The ends were cut back, 4 bases at V and 1 base at J, with 12 bases in the middle. Germline-derived CDR1 and CDR2 are SGHRS and YFSETQ. The CDR3 loop is CASSPVAGSYEQYF. CDR3 nucleotides: TGCGCCAGCAGCCCTGTGGCAGGGTCCTACGAGCAGTACTTC.

This chain uses TRBV7-2 with TRBJ1-2; 9 bases fit TRBD1. Germline V gene sequence: CDR1 SGHTA, CDR2 FQGNSA. V trimming: 5 bases; J trimming: 8 bases; junction bases outside the gene matches: 12. The CDR3 extends over 15 amino acids. The CDR3 DNA follows: TGTGCCAGCAGCCCCGGTAACAGGGGGCGCGAGGGCTACACCTTC. Protein sequence: CASSPGNRGREGYTF.

This clone occurred once. The V and J genes are TRBV4-1 and TRBJ2-1; 11 nucleotides line up with TRBD1. With V trimmed by 5 bases and J by 9 bases, 12 bases remained unmatched. CDR1 is MGHRA, CDR2 YSYEKL, per germline. The CDR3 consists of 16 residues. This chain's CDR3 is CASSGQGAGIFGEQFF. The CDR3 DNA is TGCGCCAGCAGCGGACAGGGGGCGGGCATTTTTGGTGAGCAGTTCTTC.

The chain uses TRBV19 and TRBJ1-1, with a weak D call TRBD1 (6 bases). The CDR3 consists of 20 residues. V was cut by 1 base and J by 5 bases, with 29 bases left in between. Germline values: CDR1 LNHDA, CDR2 SQIVND (reference sequence). The DNA of the CDR3 is TGTGCCAGTAGTATAGGCCCCATTCCAGGAGGGGGGCGCAGGCCTACTGAAGCTTTCTTT. Its protein is CASSIGPIPGGGRRPTEAFF. The full variable domain, rest sourced from reference TRBV19 and TRBJ1-1, is DGGITQSPKYLFRKEGQNVTLSCEQNLNHDAMYWYRQDPGQGLRLIYYSQIVNDFQKGDIAEGYSVSREKKESFPLTVTSAQKNPTAFYLCASSIGPIPGGGRRPTEAFFGQGTRLTVV.

This clone was recorded a few times. The chain is built from TRBV6-4 and TRBJ2-3; a possible D gene is TRBD1 (5 bases). Germline lookup yields CDR1 MRHNA and CDR2 SNTAGT. The V and J ends lost 3 bases and 6 bases respectively, with 13 bases between them. The CDR3 length is 14 residues. The DNA for the CDR3 is TGTGCCAGCAGTGAGGGGCAGGGATTCGATACGCAGTATTTT. Protein sequence: CASSEGQGFDTQYF.

CDR3 nucleotide sequence: TGTGCCAGTAGTATTACGAGGCCCAGGGGAGAAGAAGCTTTCTTT. It codes for CASSITRPRGEEAFF. The chain links TRBV19 to TRBJ1-1; a weak D match, TRBD1 (6 bases). The CDR3 has 15 residues. V was cut by 3 bases and J by 8 bases, with 19 bases left in between. Germline V gives CDR1 LNHDA, CDR2 SQIVND (reference sequence).

This rearrangement joins TRBV15 to TRBJ2-3; 10 bases map to TRBD2. Trimming took 1 base from V and 7 from J; bases not matched to a gene: 11. The germline V gene encodes CDR1 LNHNV and CDR2 YYDKDF (reference sequence). The CDR3 runs to 17 residues. The DNA of the CDR3 is TGTGCCACCAGCAGAGGGCTAGCGGGGGAGGCTGACTATACGCAGTATTTT. Its translation is CATSRGLAGEADYTQYF.

The chain has TRBV10-1 and TRBJ2-2; the D gene could be TRBD1 or TRBD2 (5 bases each). Trimming took off 8 bases at V and 1 base at J, with 11 bases between the two ends. The CDR3 covers 14 residues. CDR1 is WNHNN and CDR2 is SYGVQD in the germline V gene (reference sequence). The CDR3 DNA is TGCGCCAGCGGGGGTCGCGGGAACACCGGGGAGCTGTTTTTT. Its translation: CASGGRGNTGELFF.

The chain uses TRBV6-5 and TRBJ2-7, with 7 bases fitting TRBD2. V gave up 6 bases and J gave up 2 bases; unmatched junction bases: 7. The CDR3 extends over 14 amino acids. Germline assignment: CDR1 MNHEY and CDR2 SVGAGI. CDR3 protein: CASRSAGPPYEQYF. Here the CDR3 DNA reads TGTGCCAGCAGGTCAGCGGGGCCTCCCTACGAGCAGTACTTC.

V is TRBV5-1 and J is TRBJ2-2; 11 nucleotides match TRBD2. Germline CDR1 and CDR2: SGHRS and YFSETQ. The V segment lost 4 bases and the J segment 0 bases; nucleotides outside the gene matches: 5. The CDR3 contains 17 residues. The CDR3 DNA reads as TGCGCCAGCAGCCCGCTGACTAGCGGGACGAACACCGGGGAGCTGTTTTTT. It codes for CASSPLTSGTNTGELFF.

The V gene is TRBV19, the J gene TRBJ1-2; no firm D call. The V end was cut by 5 bases, the J end by 4 bases, with 20 bases between. The CDR3 totals 16 residues. Germline CDR1 and CDR2: LNHDA and SQIVND (reference sequence). The CDR3 DNA is TGTGCCAGTAGTTTTTTTGAAGCCTTCCGGGGCTATGGCTACACCTTC. It specifies CASSFFEAFRGYGYTF.

The chain recombines TRBV5-6 with TRBJ1-2; 7 bases are shared with TRBD1. The V segment lost 4 bases and the J segment 2 bases; nucleotides outside the gene matches: 5. CDR1 is SGHDT and CDR2 is YYEEEE in the germline V gene. CDR3 size: 14 residues. CDR3 coding DNA: TGTGCCAGCAGCCCCGGGACAGTGAACTATGGCTACACCTTC. Protein: CASSPGTVNYGYTF.

The rearrangement joins TRBV2 to TRBJ1-1; D is ambiguous. The CDR3 covers 11 residues. Trimming stripped 5 bases from V and 9 bases from J, with 10 bases between. In germline, CDR1 is SNHLY, CDR2 FYNNEI. CDR3 sequence (DNA): TGTGCCAGCAGTCAATCACAGAAAGCTTTCTTT. Amino acids: CASSQSQKAFF.

The CDR3 nucleotides are TGCGCCAGCAGCATTGGGATGGGTGAAAAACTGTTTTTT. It yields the protein CASSIGMGEKLFF. The chain recombines TRBV5-1 with TRBJ1-4; D gene ambiguous. The germline gives CDR1 SGHRS, CDR2 YFSETQ. This CDR3 has 13 residues. V was trimmed by 4 bases and J by 7 bases, leaving 11 bases between them.

The genes are TRBV10-3 and TRBJ2-3; tentative D call: TRBD1 (6 bases). Trimming stripped 7 bases from V and 3 bases from J, with 14 bases between. Germline CDR1 is ENHRY and CDR2 is SYGVKD. The CDR3 is 14 amino acids. The CDR3: CAIKAGVVTDTQYF. The CDR3 bases are TGTGCCATCAAGGCAGGGGTAGTAACAGATACGCAGTATTTT.

The V gene is TRBV11-3, the J gene TRBJ1-1, with 7 bases that match TRBD1. The CDR3 consists of 14 residues. Germline CDR1 SGHNT, CDR2 YENEEA. The V segment lost 5 bases and the J segment 4 bases; nucleotides outside the gene matches: 7. The DNA of the CDR3 is TGTGCCAGCAGCGCGACAGGGCGGGCCACTGAAGCTTTCTTT. Protein: CASSATGRATEAFF.

This chain joins TRBV19 and TRBJ2-1; 9 nucleotides match TRBD2. Trimming cost V 5 bases and J 5 bases; bases outside gene matches: 4. The CDR3 has 14 residues. Germline CDR1 LNHDA, CDR2 SQIVND (reference sequence). Here the CDR3 reads CASSHSSGDNEQFF. The DNA for the CDR3 is TGTGCCAGTAGTCATTCTAGCGGGGACAATGAGCAGTTCTTC.

The chain employs TRBV11-2 and TRBJ1-4; 7 nucleotides align to TRBD1. In germline, CDR1 is SGHAT, CDR2 FQNNGV. Trimming removed 6 bases from V and 0 bases from J; junction bases left unmatched: 10. There are 17 residues in the CDR3. CDR3 DNA: TGTGCCAGCAGACTAGGGGGCCGGCTCTCAACTAATGAAAAACTGTTTTTT. It encodes CASRLGGRLSTNEKLFF.

This chain joins TRBV7-6 and TRBJ2-7; D is perhaps TRBD1 (5 bases). V was shortened by 1 base and J by 2 bases, with 9 bases between the two germline ends. This CDR3 has 14 amino acids. Germline CDR1 and CDR2: SGHVS and FNYEAQ. CDR3 nucleotides: TGTGCCAGCAGCTTAGATCCAGGGACCTACGAGCAGTACTTC. Amino acids: CASSLDPGTYEQYF.

This chain uses TRBV2 with TRBJ2-5; no reliable D call. The CDR3 is 13 residues long. V was cut by 10 bases and J by 2 bases, with 14 bases left in between. Germline loops: CDR1 SNHLY, CDR2 FYNNEI. The CDR3 DNA reads TGTGCCACGTGGTGGGGTCCGCAAGAGACCCAGTACTTC. It specifies CATWWGPQETQYF.

There are a few counts of this clone. Other DNA sequences within the sample encode an identical CDR3. The chain combines TRBV4-2 with TRBJ1-2; D is possibly TRBD1 (5 bases). The germline V gene has CDR1 LGHNA and CDR2 YNFKEQ. The V end lost 0 bases, the J end lost 4 bases, and 6 bases lay between the germline ends. CDR3 length equals 13 residues. The CDR3 DNA reads TGTGCCAGCAGCCAAGACAGGGTCTATGGCTACACCTTC. It specifies CASSQDRVYGYTF.

The chain combines TRBV5-6 with TRBJ1-1; 9 bases are shared with TRBD1. J gave up 3 bases and V 4 bases, and 7 bases lay outside the gene matches. Germline V gene lookup returns CDR1 SGHDT and CDR2 YYEEEE. This CDR3 comprises 15 residues. Here the CDR3 DNA reads TGTGCCAGCAGCCGTCGGGACAGGGACCACACTGAAGCTTTCTTT. Protein sequence: CASSRRDRDHTEAFF.

The chain links TRBV28 to TRBJ1-2; 9 bases map to TRBD1. Germline-derived CDR1 and CDR2 are MDHEN and SYDVKM. The V and J ends lost 2 bases and 2 bases, in that order; junction bases with no gene match: 6. The CDR3 is made up of 16 amino acids. As DNA, the CDR3 is TGTGCCAGCAGTTTACTTCCGGGACAGGGCAACTATGGCTACACCTTC. Amino acid sequence: CASSLLPGQGNYGYTF.